This note documents a single T cell receptor beta chain sequence. CDR1 and CDR2 from the germline V gene are ENHRY and SYGVKD. Trimming removed 10 bases from V and 0 bases from J, with 15 bases in between. This CDR3 comprises 14 residues. The sample comes from a study of blood T cells in healthy people across ages. A J-beta primer mix and a sample-barcoded 5' primer were used in a second PCR of about 6 to 12 cycles. Using its own MiXCR run on the 5' RACE reads, TCRdb lists one record per CDR3 protein. The sample lists hundreds of thousands of distinct CDR3 sequences, about a third seen once, with 15% to 19% in the top ten.

Sequences were obtained from blood. J is TRBJ1-1 and V is TRBV10-3; D perhaps matches TRBD1 (5 bases). This clonotype originated in a woman aged 80 or over in good health. In DNA form, the CDR3 reads TGTGCCACCACAGGTTTTAACATGAACACTGAAGCTTTCTTT. Translation gives CATTGFNMNTEAFF.